A single sample gave rise to the 19 T cell receptor beta chains below, sequenced in a study of cytomegalovirus exposure and HLA in healthy donors. The primer mix had 60 Vbeta and 13 Jbeta primers. Measured with immunoSEQ multiplex PCR; TCRdb has only the in-frame clones, and not every one. The sample contains some 110,000 clones, around three quarters of which appear only once. Sequencing used PBMCs. The receptors shown here come from a young man in good health and CMV-seropositive.

V gene TRBV4-3 combines with J gene TRBJ1-1, with TRBD1 identical over 7 bases. The CDR3 consists of 16 residues. Germline V lookup: CDR1 LGHNA, CDR2 YSLEER. Trimming took 1 base from V and 0 from J; bases not matched to a gene: 5. CDR3 bases: TGCGCCAGCAGCCAAGGACGACAGGGTTTGAACACTGAAGCTTTCTTT. Translated, it gives CASSQGRQGLNTEAFF.

This chain connects TRBV30 to TRBJ1-5; 7 bases fit TRBD1. The CDR3 contains 13 residues. Germline V gene lookup returns CDR1 GTSNPN and CDR2 SVGIG (reference sequence). V dropped 4 bases and J dropped 6; count of bases not matched to a gene: 6. The CDR3, as DNA: TGTGCCTGGACGGGAGCAGGGGGTCAGCCCCAGCATTTT. Translation gives CAWTGAGGQPQHF.

The chain carries TRBV9 and TRBJ2-5, with 10 bases lining up with TRBD2. The CDR3 is 17 residues long. Germline V lookup: CDR1 SGDLS, CDR2 YYNGEE. Trimming at V came to 0 bases and at J to 0 bases, leaving 5 bases not matched to a gene. This chain's CDR3 is CASSVGIAGGYQETQYF. The CDR3 DNA reads TGTGCCAGCAGCGTAGGGATAGCGGGGGGTTACCAAGAGACCCAGTACTTC.

The chain links TRBV6-5 to TRBJ1-1; 9 bases map to TRBD1. V dropped 2 bases and J dropped 5; count of bases not matched to a gene: 3. In germline, CDR1 is MNHEY, CDR2 SVGAGI. The CDR3 is 14 amino acids. CDR3 nucleotides: TGTGCCAGCAGTTACGGGACAGGGAAAACTGAAGCTTTCTTT. Translated, it gives CASSYGTGKTEAFF.

The J gene is TRBJ2-7, the V gene TRBV6-1, with 9 bases fitting TRBD1. V lost 9 bases, J lost 4 bases, and 7 bases stayed unmatched. There are 13 residues in the CDR3. Per the germline V gene, CDR1 is MNHNS and CDR2 is SASEGT. In nucleotides, the CDR3 is TGTGCCAGTGGCCGGGACAGGGCTTACGAGCAGTACTTC. Its translation is CASGRDRAYEQYF.

The chain links TRBV18 to TRBJ2-3; D perhaps matches TRBD1 (5 bases). This CDR3 is 14 amino acids long. Germline V gene data show CDR1 as KGHSH and CDR2 as LQKENI. Trimming removed 3 bases from V and 6 bases from J, with 13 bases in between. This CDR3 reads CASSPDSLEDTQYF. CDR3 in DNA: TGTGCCAGCTCACCTGACAGCCTTGAGGATACGCAGTATTTT.

The chain combines TRBV9 with TRBJ2-7; D is undetermined. The CDR3 extends over 14 amino acids. Per the germline V gene, CDR1 is SGDLS and CDR2 is YYNGEE. Trimming took off 0 bases at V and 9 bases at J, with 16 bases between the two ends. The CDR3 loop reads CASSVASIPNPQYF. The CDR3 DNA is TGTGCCAGCAGCGTAGCTTCTATTCCAAACCCGCAGTACTTC.

The J gene is TRBJ2-7, the V gene TRBV7-9; no clear D. CDR3 size: 14 residues. Germline-derived CDR1 and CDR2 are SEHNR and FQNEAQ (reference sequence). Between the trimmed V and J ends, which lost 3 bases and 0 bases, there was a span of 9 bases. This chain's CDR3 is CASSLQESSYEQYF. The CDR3 DNA sequence: TGTGCCAGCAGCTTGCAGGAAAGCTCCTACGAGCAGTACTTC.

This clone appeared once. This chain joins TRBV7-6 and TRBJ2-5, with D perhaps matching TRBD2 (5 bases). Per germline, CDR1 SGHVS and CDR2 FNYEAQ. V was shortened by 5 bases and J by 5 bases, with 12 bases between the two germline ends. CDR3 length: 13 amino acids. The CDR3 spells CASSPGRRETQYF. The DNA of the CDR3 is TGTGCCAGCAGCCCCGGACGGAGGGAGACCCAGTACTTC.

This clone turned up a few times. The rearrangement uses TRBV6-1 and TRBJ1-6, with D uncertain. This CDR3 spans 14 amino acids. Germline V gene data show CDR1 as MNHNS and CDR2 as SASEGT. V dropped 2 bases and J dropped 7 bases, with 9 bases sitting between them. The CDR3 coding sequence is TGTGCCAGCAGTGAACGACTCAGAAATTCACCCCTCCACTTT. Amino acid sequence: CASSERLRNSPLHF.

The chain joins TRBV5-4 to TRBJ1-4; the D is unclear. The V gene lost 0 bases and the J gene lost 7 bases, with 13 bases spanning the gap. The CDR3 sequence is 15 residues long. Germline V gene data show CDR1 as SGHNT and CDR2 as YYREEE (reference sequence). The CDR3: CASSLDPVSGEKLFF. Written as DNA, the CDR3 is TGTGCCAGCAGCTTGGACCCGGTTAGTGGTGAAAAACTGTTTTTT.

This sequence joins TRBV6-5 and TRBJ2-7, with 10 bases that match TRBD1. Germline V gives CDR1 MNHEY, CDR2 SVGAGI. V shed 5 bases, J shed 3 bases, and the junction held 7 bases outside the gene matches. This CDR3 region has 15 residues. CDR3 nucleotide sequence: TGTGCCAGCAGTACTGGGACAGGGGCTATCTACGAGCAGTACTTC. It is translated as CASSTGTGAIYEQYF.

The chain has TRBV2 and TRBJ2-1, with 12 nucleotides matching TRBD2. Germline V lookup: CDR1 SNHLY, CDR2 FYNNEI. This CDR3 is 14 amino acids long. With V trimmed by 7 bases and J by 6 bases, 4 bases remained unmatched. The CDR3 sequence: CASMRTSGINEQFF. DNA of the CDR3: TGTGCCAGCATGAGGACTAGCGGGATCAATGAGCAGTTCTTC. The full variable domain, its missing parts supplied by reference TRBV2 and TRBJ2-1, is EPEVTQTPSHQVTQMGQEVILRCVPISNHLYFYWYRQILGQKVEFLVSFYNNEISEKSEIFDDQFSVERPDGSNFTLKIRSTKLEDSAMYFCASMRTSGINEQFFGPGTRLTVL.

The rearrangement joins TRBV7-9 to TRBJ2-3; 9 bases agree with TRBD2. V lost 1 base, J lost 4 bases, and 3 bases stayed unmatched. The CDR3 extends over 15 amino acids. Germline CDR1 reads SEHNR; CDR2 reads FQNEAQ (reference sequence). The CDR3 DNA sequence: TGTGCCAGCAGCTTAGGGGCGGGGGGGCCAGATACGCAGTATTTT. Residues: CASSLGAGGPDTQYF.

The chain is built from TRBV11-2 and TRBJ1-2, with 9 bases matching TRBD1. The ends lost 2 bases at V and 5 bases at J; junction bases unmatched: 6. The CDR3 extends over 15 amino acids. Per germline, CDR1 SGHAT and CDR2 FQNNGV. CDR3 in DNA: TGTGCCAGCAGCTTACAGGGACAGGGAACTTATGGCTACACCTTC. Its translation: CASSLQGQGTYGYTF.

The chain combines TRBV4-2 with TRBJ1-5; tentatively, D is TRBD1 (5 bases). Trimming pared 0 bases from V and 1 base from J, leaving 19 bases between. This CDR3 comprises 19 residues. From germline, CDR1 is LGHNA and CDR2 YNFKEQ. CDR3 in DNA: TGTGCCAGCAGCCAAGATCAGTACAAGGGGTTTGAGAGCAATCAGCCCCAGCATTTT. The encoded protein is CASSQDQYKGFESNQPQHF.

The J gene is TRBJ2-7, the V gene TRBV7-8; the D gene is possibly TRBD2 (6 bases). The V end lost 5 bases, the J end lost 9 bases, and 23 bases lay between the germline ends. The CDR3 totals 15 residues. Germline values: CDR1 SGHVS, CDR2 FQNEAQ. The CDR3 reads CASSPEGGWGGGQYF. The DNA of the CDR3 is TGTGCCAGCAGCCCTGAGGGCGGTTGGGGAGGCGGGCAGTACTTC.

CDR3 loop: CASSVGQFNEKLFF. DNA for the CDR3: TGTGCCAGCAGCGTAGGACAGTTTAATGAAAAACTGTTTTTT. V is TRBV9 and J is TRBJ1-4, with TRBD1 as a possible D gene (5 bases). The V gene's germline CDR1 is SGDLS and CDR2 YYNGEE. CDR3 length: 14 amino acids. The V end lost 0 bases, the J end lost 4 bases, and 7 bases lay between the germline ends.

The chain links TRBV9 to TRBJ2-1, with 9 bases matching TRBD1. V trimming: 5 bases; J trimming: 6 bases; junction bases outside the gene matches: 9. The CDR3 covers 15 residues. The V gene's germline CDR1 is SGDLS and CDR2 YYNGEE. CDR3 in DNA: TGTGCCAGCAGTTGGGGACAGGGAGAGATCAATGAGCAGTTCTTC. This sequence encodes CASSWGQGEINEQFF. Based on the CDR3 plus reference TRBV9 and TRBJ2-1, the full variable domain is DSGVTQTPKHLITATGQRVTLRCSPRSGDLSVYWYQQSLDQGLQFLIQYYNGEERAKGNILERFSAQQFPDLHSELNLSSLELGDSALYFCASSWGQGEINEQFFGPGTRLTVL.